The subject of this entry is one TCR beta chain. What this receptor recognizes is not known. Base quality data are lacking; no much larger clone is found one base away. Amplification of TCR beta CDR3 regions was carried out from RNA transcripts. The first round of RT-PCR for the TCR CDR3 was performed with the HTBI primer set and the Qiagen OneStep RT-PCR kit. Libraries were constructed in a second round of multiplex PCR, after which size selection and purification were performed. Paired-end sequencing of the libraries was performed with 100 bp reads on an Illumina HiSeq2000. On the authors' methods: Raw data were processed with SOAPnuke, discarding reads with adapters, uncalled bases, mean Phred below 15, or no exact constant-primer or identifier match. COPE v1.2.5 was used to merge high-quality paired reads, and clonotypes were defined as unique nucleotide sequences. MiTCR v1.1 was used to align the clonotypes against IMGT TRBV, TRBD and TRBJ reference segments. Only V-J combinations with frequency above 0.0001, covering 99% to 99.2% of repertoires, were analysed. The TCS score was defined as the ratio of F50 (clonal expansion) to E x V (chaos), calculated using BLOSUM62-based TCRdist between CDR3 peptides within each V-J. Welch's t-statistics and random forest reduced fewer than 550 V-J features to 13, which were used in a naive Bayes classifier (R e1071). TCRdb trimmed the raw reads at Q25, called clones with MiXCR and kept productive beta chains. Identical CDR3 protein sequences are pooled into one entry, listed with their most common genes and DNA. What appears here as the V and J calls and clone size reflects TCRdb's work, not the paper's. This sample gives hundreds of thousands of distinct CDR3 sequences in total; roughly an eighth of them show up just once. 25% to 30% of the sample lies in the top ten.

CDR1 and CDR2, looked up from the germline V gene, are KGHDR and SFDVKD. Trimming takes 9 bases off V and 5 bases off J; junction bases not matched to a gene: 13. The CDR3 contains 18 residues, cysteine and phenylalanine counted. Only CDR3 DNA is held: 54 bases, read in frame from base 1. This entry comes from a study of T cells in Graves' hyperthyroidism and ophthalmopathy (dated by TCRdb to the late 2010s). Study-level background: Peripheral blood samples were taken at initial diagnosis, before any treatment was given. To identify distinguishing TCR V-J signatures, a discovery cohort of about 95 patients was used, comprising 40 to 45 with Graves' ophthalmopathy and 57 with stable Graves' hyperthyroidism. For training and testing, the roughly 100 patients in the discovery cohort were randomly divided in a 7:3 ratio. After blood sampling, hyperthyroidism patients were treated with methimazole at a starting dose of 30 mg daily, and ophthalmopathy patients were treated with high-dose intravenous methylprednisolone. Thyroid tissue and blood T-cell repertoires from six Graves' hyperthyroidism patients were also compared in the study. Prospective prediction of ophthalmopathy was tested in an independent validation cohort of some 19 hyperthyroidism patients and roughly 16 patients who later progressed to ophthalmopathy. TCR Vbeta CDR3 sequencing of fewer than 150 peripheral blood samples (under 45 ophthalmopathy, 75 to 85 hyperthyroidism and roughly 17 progressor patients) is reported in the paper. Findings and caveats that apply to the study as a whole: Blood samples also contained most of the expanded thyroid clonotypes (frequency above 0.001), which suggests that blood repertoires may reflect thyroid immune responses. Ophthalmopathy was separated from stable hyperthyroidism by a 13 V-J signature model, with about 88% sensitivity and 81% to 82% specificity obtained in cross-validation and 80%/75% obtained in testing. In validation, the model predicted progression to ophthalmopathy with 60% to 71% sensitivity and over 72% specificity, a median of about six months before onset. Sample size was not statistically predetermined, and investigators were not blinded to group allocation.

Ophthalmopathy patients had moderately to severely active disease, Clinical Activity Score of at least 3, NOSPECS grade of at least 4, and duration under 3 months. Exclusion was applied to patients with uncontrolled infections, other autoimmune diseases, pregnancy or lactation. Diagnoses relied on clinical symptoms, serum thyroxine and TRAb, thyroid ultrasound and orbital computed tomography. PBMCs were separated from roughly 10 ml of fresh peripheral blood using Ficoll-Paque density gradient centrifugation. Total RNA was extracted using Trizol reagent, and RNA quality was assessed on an Agilent 2100 Bioanalyzer.

The sequenced sample consisted of blood. Recombination linked TRBV24-1 to TRBJ2-1, with 15 bases aligning to TRBD2. This TCR was recovered from a man aged 45-65 years with Graves' ophthalmopathy. CDR3 protein: CATGITGGLAGGDNEQFF. DNA sequence: TGTGCCACCGGGATTACGGGGGGACTAGCGGGAGGAGACAATGAGCAGTTCTTC.